Listed below are T cell receptor beta chains from one sample, sequenced in a study of siplizumab effects on memory and regulatory T cells. The data were produced by immunoSEQ multiplex PCR, yet TCRdb's version contains in-frame clones alone and is incomplete. Here the sample spans 50,000 or so clones, approximately 97% being singletons. Source material: naive CD4+ T cells sorted from blood. The receptors were gathered from a human donor in good health. CDR3s include the opening cysteine and the closing phenylalanine or tryptophan. A D gene is named only where the DNA matches it firmly. Size is omitted from some rows. Given values are once, few, many or a class for expanded clones.

V gene,clone size,J gene,D gene,CDR3 protein,CDR3 DNA
TRBV5-1,-,TRBJ2-5,-,CASSLEYGETQYF,TGCGCCAGCAGCTTGGAATACGGAGAGACCCAGTACTTC
TRBV19,-,TRBJ2-6,TRBD1,CASSPGTGGSGANVLTF,TGTGCCAGTAGCCCAGGGACAGGGGGCTCTGGGGCCAACGTCCTGACTTTC
TRBV28,-,TRBJ2-5,-,CASSLSGPPGIGTQYF,TGTGCCAGCAGTTTATCCGGGCCTCCAGGGATTGGGACCCAGTACTTC
TRBV5-6,-,TRBJ2-7,-,CATTRVGGGEQYF,TGTGCCACTACACGGGTGGGAGGGGGAGAGCAGTACTTC
TRBV2,-,TRBJ2-7,-,CASSLSVSYEQYF,TGTGCCAGCAGTCTAAGCGTTTCCTACGAGCAGTACTTC
TRBV11-1,-,TRBJ2-3,-,CASSKTSTDTQYF,TGTGCCAGCAGCAAGACAAGCACAGATACGCAGTATTTT
TRBV7-6,-,TRBJ1-3,-,CASSLEVSSSGNTIYF,TGTGCCAGCAGCTTAGAGGTCTCCAGCTCTGGAAACACCATATATTTT
TRBV30,once,TRBJ2-1,TRBD2,CASWTSGRVNEQFF,TGTGCTAGTTGGACTAGCGGGAGGGTCAATGAGCAGTTCTTC
TRBV2,-,TRBJ1-5,-,CASSDGLSNQPQHF,TGTGCCAGCAGTGACGGCCTTAGCAATCAGCCCCAGCATTTT
TRBV28,-,TRBJ2-1,TRBD2,CASGLAGLDEQFF,TGTGCCTCGGGACTAGCGGGATTGGATGAGCAGTTCTTC
TRBV23-1,-,TRBJ2-6,TRBD1,CASSQGDRVAGANVLTF,TGCGCCAGCAGTCAGGGGGACAGGGTGGCTGGGGCCAACGTCCTGACTTTC
TRBV30,-,TRBJ1-6,-,CAWSKGMNSPLHF,TGTGCCTGGAGTAAAGGGATGAATTCACCCCTCCACTTT
TRBV19,once,TRBJ2-3,-,CASRETGTSTDTQYF,TGTGCCAGTAGAGAGACAGGAACAAGCACAGATACGCAGTATTTT
TRBV12-5,-,TRBJ2-2,-,CASGPPQAGELFF,TGTGCTAGTGGTCCCCCCCAGGCCGGGGAGCTGTTTTTT
TRBV15,-,TRBJ1-5,-,CATSRVSTGNQPQHF,TGTGCCACCAGCAGAGTCTCGACGGGGAATCAGCCCCAGCATTTT
TRBV7-9,once,TRBJ1-5,-,CASSPTGNQPQHF,TGTGCCAGCAGCCCCACGGGCAATCAGCCTCAGCATTTT
TRBV5-6,-,TRBJ2-1,-,CASSLGGGVSYNEQFF,TGTGCCAGCAGCTTGGGAGGCGGGGTCTCCTACAATGAGCAGTTCTTC
TRBV2,-,TRBJ2-7,-,CASSSTGSAEQYF,TGTGCCAGCAGTTCAACGGGATCGGCCGAGCAGTACTTC
TRBV9,-,TRBJ2-7,-,CASSVSSNYEQYF,TGTGCCAGCAGCGTTTCCAGCAATTACGAGCAGTACTTC
TRBV18,-,TRBJ2-1,TRBD1,CASSPPGTGRANEQFF,TGTGCCAGCTCACCACCTGGGACAGGGAGGGCCAATGAGCAGTTCTTC
TRBV9,-,TRBJ1-5,-,CASSATGGGNQPQHF,TGTGCCAGCAGTGCCACCGGGGGAGGGAATCAGCCCCAGCATTTT
TRBV5-4,-,TRBJ2-7,TRBD2,CASSFAGTSISYEQYF,TGTGCCAGCAGCTTCGCCGGGACTAGCATATCCTACGAGCAGTACTTC
TRBV4-2,-,TRBJ2-2,-,CASSQVLGGTGELFF,TGTGCCAGCAGCCAAGTTCTGGGAGGCACCGGGGAGCTGTTTTTT
TRBV4-2,-,TRBJ1-3,-,CASSQDTGLTGNTIYF,TGTGCCAGCAGCCAAGATACAGGGCTTACTGGAAACACCATATATTTT
TRBV5-1,-,TRBJ2-7,TRBD2,CASSPLGLGEQYF,TGCGCCAGCAGCCCTCTCGGACTAGGGGAGCAGTACTTC
TRBV5-4,-,TRBJ2-1,-,CASSLQGQHEQFF,TGTGCCAGCAGCCTACAGGGACAACATGAGCAGTTCTTC
TRBV7-2,-,TRBJ2-1,TRBD2,CASSPGLAFPEQFF,TGTGCCAGCAGTCCGGGACTAGCGTTCCCTGAGCAGTTCTTC
TRBV19,-,TRBJ2-3,-,CASSPIGDTQYF,TGTGCCAGTAGCCCAATAGGCGATACGCAGTATTTT
TRBV5-1,-,TRBJ2-7,TRBD2,CASSLAVLAGQENYEQYF,TGCGCCAGCAGCTTGGCAGTCTTAGCGGGACAAGAAAACTACGAGCAGTACTTC
TRBV29-1,-,TRBJ2-3,TRBD1,CSVGIGTASDNTQYF,TGCAGCGTTGGTATCGGGACAGCGTCGGATAATACGCAGTATTTT
TRBV2,once,TRBJ1-1,-,CASSGSGRPEAFF,TGTGCCAGCAGTGGCTCGGGACGCCCTGAAGCTTTCTTT
TRBV6-5,-,TRBJ1-4,-,CASSSGRANEKLFF,TGTGCCAGCAGTTCTGGCAGGGCTAATGAAAAACTGTTTTTT
TRBV5-6,-,TRBJ2-7,-,CASSLGTRRSYEQYF,TGTGCCAGCAGCTTGGGTACTAGGCGGTCCTACGAGCAGTACTTC
TRBV7-9,-,TRBJ1-1,-,CASSPRGGDTEAFF,TGTGCCAGCAGCCCTAGGGGGGGCGACACTGAAGCTTTCTTT
TRBV19,-,TRBJ1-5,-,CASTETAGWSNQPQHF,TGTGCCAGTACCGAGACCGCGGGCTGGAGCAATCAGCCCCAGCATTTT
TRBV6-1,-,TRBJ2-5,-,CASSLETQYF,TGTGCCAGCAGCCTAGAGACCCAGTACTTC
TRBV19,-,TRBJ1-5,-,CASSTSGPQHF,TGTGCCAGTAGTACATCAGGACCCCAGCATTTT
TRBV4-1,-,TRBJ2-7,TRBD1,CASSRAGGTGDYEQYF,TGCGCCAGCAGCCGAGCCGGGGGGACAGGGGATTACGAGCAGTACTTC
TRBV25-1,-,TRBJ2-6,-,CASSVGVSGANVLTF,TGTGCCAGCTCCGTCGGCGTCTCTGGGGCCAACGTCCTGACTTTC
TRBV10-3,-,TRBJ1-1,-,CAISEMTAGEAFF,TGTGCCATCAGTGAGATGACAGCGGGGGAAGCTTTCTTT
TRBV9,-,TRBJ2-7,TRBD2,CASSVEGTSDYEQYF,TGTGCCAGCAGCGTAGAGGGGACTAGCGACTACGAGCAGTACTTC
TRBV6-4,-,TRBJ2-3,-,CASSESSRRLATDTQYF,TGTGCCAGCAGTGAATCCTCTCGTAGGCTAGCGACAGATACGCAGTATTTT
TRBV18,-,TRBJ1-5,-,CASSPDQASNQPQHF,TGTGCCAGCTCACCGGATCAGGCTAGCAATCAGCCCCAGCATTTT
TRBV9,-,TRBJ1-5,TRBD1,CASSVTGDSNQPQHF,TGTGCCAGCAGCGTGACAGGGGATAGCAATCAGCCCCAGCATTTT
TRBV6-5,-,TRBJ2-7,TRBD1,CASSRDRTEQYF,TGTGCCAGCAGTCGGGACAGGACGGAGCAGTACTTC
TRBV6-5,-,TRBJ1-2,TRBD1,CASSLTGEYGYTF,TGTGCCAGCAGTCTCACAGGGGAGTATGGCTACACCTTC
TRBV30,-,TRBJ2-3,-,CAWTPGDTQYF,TGTGCCTGGACCCCGGGAGATACGCAGTATTTT
TRBV10-3,-,TRBJ2-3,TRBD2,CAISDYGGGLAGWVQYF,TGTGCCATCAGTGATTATGGGGGAGGCCTAGCGGGATGGGTGCAGTATTTT
TRBV30,-,TRBJ1-2,TRBD1,CAWEFGTGDYGYTF,TGTGCCTGGGAGTTCGGGACAGGGGACTATGGCTACACCTTC
TRBV6-7,-,TRBJ2-7,TRBD1,CASSLDRGIYEQYF,TGTGCCAGCAGTTTGGACAGGGGTATCTACGAGCAGTACTTC
TRBV11-1,-,TRBJ2-6,-,CASSMGGSGANVLTF,TGTGCCAGCAGCATGGGGGGCTCTGGGGCCAACGTCCTGACTTTC
TRBV7-8,-,TRBJ2-1,-,CASSLGAASFSYNEQFF,TGTGCCAGCAGCTTAGGTGCGGCTAGCTTCTCCTACAATGAGCAGTTCTTC
TRBV28,-,TRBJ1-5,-,CASSQIQGGNQPQHF,TGTGCCAGCAGTCAGATACAGGGCGGCAATCAGCCCCAGCATTTT
TRBV9,once,TRBJ1-2,-,CASSLRQTTNYGYTF,TGTGCCAGCAGCTTACGACAGACTACTAACTATGGCTACACCTTC
TRBV28,-,TRBJ1-2,-,CASSLIAGYGYTF,TGTGCCAGCAGTTTGATAGCAGGCTATGGCTACACCTTC